The entry that follows covers one T cell receptor (beta chain) sequence. It has no known antigen specificity. No clone much larger than this one lies a single base away; base qualities are absent. Taken from the germline V gene, the CDR1 and CDR2 loops are SGHTS and YDEGEE. Counted from cysteine to phenylalanine, this CDR3 has 18 amino acids. Of the read, only the CDR3 DNA is kept; its 54 bases are in frame from base 1. V was cut back by 3 bases and J by 0 bases, leaving a gap of 18 bases between them. The cohort comprised around 700 healthy bone marrow donors. At the time of sampling, every cohort member was nominally healthy, though immune exposures that went unrecorded were likely present. The donor was CMV seropositive and belonged to the group of 250 to 300 seropositive cohort members. Each donor provided a peripheral blood sample, and peripheral blood mononuclear cells were used for TCR beta sequencing. The Qiagen DNeasy Blood Extraction Kit was used to extract genomic DNA from the blood cell samples.

The library relied on the immunoSEQ multiplex PCR assay. A mixture of 60 forward primers for TCR Vbeta segments and 13 reverse primers for TCR Jbeta segments was used in the multiplex PCR. The CDR3 region of rearranged TCR beta genes was amplified from genomic DNA by a multiplex PCR assay. Amplified TCR beta libraries were sequenced as 87-base-pair reads on the Illumina HiSeq System. As for the original processing: In a later analysis, tens of millions of unique TCR beta chains were counted across the approximately 640 repertoires, and roughly 11 million of these chains were shared by at least two donors. Raw reads were error-corrected and collapsed into unique sequences by a nearest-neighbor algorithm in which closely related sequences were merged to remove PCR and sequencing errors. V, D and J gene segments were assigned by aligning CDR3 sequences to IMGT reference sequences. Each retained sequence needed at least a six-nucleotide match to both a V gene segment and a J gene segment. Rearrangements were classified as productive when the CDR3 lacked stop codons and remained in frame with V and J, and all other rearrangements were classified as non-productive. Following IMGT convention, CDR3 was defined as the stretch from the second conserved V-encoded cysteine to the conserved J-encoded phenylalanine. The earlier analysis of about 530 of the donors excluded any sequence lacking an unambiguous match to a single V gene segment. An earlier analysis of roughly 590 of the donors called V segments functional above 56.7% productive rearrangements and segregating when the between-donor standard deviation exceeded 5%. A statistical classification framework was developed to diagnose cytomegalovirus status using the catalog of TCR beta chain sequences. In a later analysis, TCR nucleotide sequences were compared against IMGT/GENE-DB human TR gene sequences so that V and J genes could be assigned. A later analysis assigned CDR3 sequences and most-parsimonious VDJ recombination scenarios with the TCRdist pipeline. In a later analysis, every TCR beta chain was defined by the combination of its CDR3 amino acid sequence and its V-gene family, and reads without a unique V-gene family were dropped. To address suspected cross-contamination and a sequencing artifact, a later analysis removed around 590 highly shared, low-generation-probability nucleotide sequences. In a later analysis, a clonal expansion index for each public chain was calculated from normalized within-repertoire ranks of inferred template counts. In a later analysis, generation probabilities were computed with a VDJ recombination model fitted to out-of-frame rearrangements, and the resulting probabilities were checked against IGoR. A later analysis scored TCR-TCR, TCR-HLA and TCR-CMV co-occurrence with hypergeometric tests, applying a repertoire-size bias correction to TCR pairs. False discovery rates were estimated in a later analysis by permuting HLA or CMV assignments 20 times. A later analysis grouped co-occurring TCRs with DBSCAN, adding TCRdist sequence similarity when clustering within HLA-allele-positive subsets. Co-occurrence clustering excluded repertoires with fewer than 30,000 or more than 120,000 public chains, plus five with anomalous nucleotide sharing. As stored in TCRdb, this immuneACCESS dataset retains in-frame rearrangements with V and J assigned. A fraction of the clones does not appear; measured against another copy, unresolved V genes explain less than half of the discrepancy, and the remainder lacks a known reason. Clone size and V and J calls were adopted from that table, with D and trimming inferred from the DNA. Across this sample there are 100,000 to 140,000 clones, with around 80% seen only once. 2% to 3% of the sample is held by the ten biggest clonotypes.

The sample originates from a study of cytomegalovirus exposure and HLA in healthy donors (dated by TCRdb to 2016 to 2017). For the study in its entirety: An earlier analysis of approximately 600 of the donors reported about 290 Gb of sequence data and about 100 million unique TCR beta sequences from around 200 million T cells. An early release that covered some 640 HLA-typed donors contained approximately 300 gigabases of sequencing data and 75 million to 100 million unique TCR sequences. The genetic ancestry cluster associated with self-reported Caucasian donors included 70% to 85% of the approximately 410 genotyped donors. The study was designed to test whether signatures of past pathogen exposure could be identified by cataloging public T cell receptors. The study used immunosequencing to profile the T cell repertoires of approximately 690 subjects and linked those repertoires to cytomegalovirus serostatus. A separate validation cohort of approximately 120 different subjects was used in addition to the roughly 720-subject first cohort. To predict cytomegalovirus infection status, the study brought together high-throughput TCR immunosequencing, statistical association of individual TCRs with disease status, and machine learning. A later analysis re-analyzed previously published TCR beta repertoires from approximately 670 donors and added high-resolution HLA genotyping to study TCR occurrence patterns. In the later analysis, no new phenotypic data were used to find candidate immune exposures; instead, reliance was placed on TCR beta sequences and their occurrence across donors. In an earlier analysis of roughly 600 of the donors, high-throughput TCR beta sequencing was used to judge whether each TCR beta V gene segment behaved as functional or pseudogenic. Donor age, sex, ethnicity and CMV serostatus were compiled alongside the repertoire data. A later genetic analysis took genome-wide SNP genotypes for 398 of the 666 donors and used that subset as a discovery cohort. Every discovery cohort repertoire had been produced on one sequencing platform. HLA typing covered class I and class II loci at four-digit resolution. Typing coverage varied by locus: 629-630 donors for A, B, C, DRB1 and DQB1; roughly 520 for DQA1; 606 for DPA1; approximately 490 for DPB1. A few DR-DQ haplotypes were handled as single units for association and clustering because linkage in the cohort was strong. Across some 400 genotyped donors of the cohort, an average of roughly 230,000 unique TCR beta nucleotide sequences per donor were sequenced, and roughly 18% of those sequences were non-productive.

The research as a whole found: In vitro tests confirmed that a few of the cytomegalovirus-associated TCR beta chains recognize cytomegalovirus antigens. According to a later analysis, TCR association rates differed among HLA loci, with DRB1 alleles showing the most associated TCRs and HLA-C alleles showing the fewest. In a later analysis, HLA-associated TCR beta chains showed more clonal expansion and lower generation probabilities than non-associated chains that were equally common. Some IMGT-functional V segments, including TRBV6-2 and TRBV6-3, could not be told apart with the 87-base-pair reads, so those segments were excluded. Correlated functional status among segregating V segments might reflect linkage disequilibrium, but an unknown experimental factor could not be ruled out. A cluster of highly shared sequence variants was judged likely to represent a technical artifact of the sequencing pipeline. Roughly uniform sequencing depth across donors was assumed in presence/absence analyses, although this assumption may not hold. A further reported finding was that TCR beta sequences accurately predicted the HLA-A and HLA-B alleles for most subjects in the first cohort. When HLA alleles, especially DR and DQ, strongly co-occurred, attributing TCR associations to individual alleles was difficult. In the study, around 150 TCR beta chains were listed as associated with cytomegalovirus. Most TCR sequences were seen in very few donors, while some public TCRs were found in many individuals. In both the original and validation cohorts, the classifier was reported to diagnose cytomegalovirus status with high specificity and sensitivity. Broadly in line with IMGT annotations, most TCR beta V segments showed up in productive rearrangements about 90% or about 30% of the time in an earlier analysis of approximately 640 of the donors. In a later analysis, some 18,000 TCR beta sequences were associated with specific HLA alleles at a false discovery rate of 0.05. The earlier analysis of 587 of the donors excluded approximately 15 rarely observed V segments, including chromosome 9 orphons, because counts were too low. For the cohort, immune exposure information was limited to CMV serostatus. A later analysis found that most CMV-associated TCR beta chains appeared HLA-restricted, with HLA associations seemingly driven largely by CMV exposure. Several of the top co-occurrence clusters appeared to be linked to parvovirus B19, influenza, CMV and Epstein-Barr virus, according to a later analysis. The authors suggested that the approach could potentially be generalized to other disease states and immunological phenotypes. This cohort had only TCR beta chains sequenced, and the lack of alpha or paired-chain data limited which features could be detected. A later genetic analysis reported fewer N-insertions in productive TCRs among donors in an Asian-associated ancestry cluster than the 666-donor mean. In a later genetic analysis, a missense DCLRE1C variant was associated with V-gene and J-gene trimming of TCR beta chains, and the association was replicated in an independent cohort. Because HLA typing was missing for some donors at each locus, association tests included only the typed subset.

Here the chain combines TRBV5-8 and TRBJ1-4; no D gene can be assigned with confidence. The sequence came from a young man in good health and CMV-seropositive. The specimen sequenced was PBMCs. The DNA reads TGTGCCAGCAGCTCCAGGCTCTTTACGTTTGCAACTAATGAAAAACTGTTTTTT. Its translation reads: CASSSRLFTFATNEKLFF.